The clone carrying this T cell receptor beta chain has a handful of counts. The germline V gene encodes CDR1 DFQATT and CDR2 SNEGSKA (reference sequence). The V end lost 4 bases, the J end lost 0 bases, and 9 bases lay between the germline ends. The CDR3 totals 13 residues. The sample originates from a study of response to subunit inactivated influenza vaccine. TCRdb re-called the RT-PCR reads with MiXCR, one entry per CDR3 protein. The data contain about 540,000 distinct CDR3 sequences, approximately 22% of them singletons. These data also featured in a second study, about T cells expressing NK-cell markers. That paper states: A 5'RACE template switching approach incorporating UMIs was used to make TCR beta cDNA.

The clonotype was recovered from a man aged 50-60 years who received an inactivated influenza vaccine. The material sequenced was CD4+ T cells sorted from PBMCs, taken about 11 days after vaccination. The rearrangement uses TRBV20-1 and TRBJ1-2; no reliable D call. In DNA, the CDR3 is TGCAGTGCTACCCAGTCCCCTAACTATGGCTACACCTTC. The encoded protein is CSATQSPNYGYTF.